This T cell receptor (beta chain) was sequenced for a study of regulatory T cells in long-lasting Graves disease. Building of the TCR beta libraries involved iRepertoire HTBI primers and Arm-PCR of CDR3 regions. Via MiXCR, TCRdb re-called the multiplex PCR reads, giving one row per CDR3 protein. Of about 540,000 distinct CDR3 sequences in the sample, less than 15% were seen once. The germline V gene has CDR1 SNHLY and CDR2 FYNNEI. The CDR3 runs 13 residues. With 7 bases removed from V and 2 bases from J, the gap between germline ends came to 9 bases. This clonotype has at least ten counts. Specified time point: newly diagnosed GD, antithyroid drugs for less than 3 months. The TCR library was prepared using RNA isolated from PBMCs. This sample was also put to use in a study of T cells in Graves' hyperthyroidism and ophthalmopathy.

The source of this sequence is a young man with Graves disease. The material was peripheral blood mononuclear cells (PBMCs), obtained at new diagnosis, from a patient treated with antithyroid drugs. This chain uses TRBV2 with TRBJ2-1; D remains unclear. CDR3 residues: CASNPRAYNEQFF. The CDR3 DNA reads as TGTGCCAGCAATCCTAGGGCCTACAATGAGCAGTTCTTC.